This T cell receptor (beta chain) was captured by sequencing in a study of a mutant IDH1 vaccine in newly diagnosed glioma. Study in general: With temozolomide cycles, or 4-6 weeks after radiotherapy alone, vaccination was started.

Trimming at V came to 4 bases and at J to 3 bases, leaving 0 bases not matched to a gene. This CDR3 is 12 amino acids long. Germline CDR1 is SGHTA and CDR2 is FQGNSA. Specified time point: week 35, safety follow-up. Each vaccine dose was 300 ug of mutant IDH1 20-mer peptide, with topical imiquimod. Notes on this clone: Its antigen is currently unknown.

Sequenced by immunoSEQ multiplex PCR; TCRdb stores in-frame clones only, minus some. The sample gives roughly 60,000 clones, roughly 79% of which show up once; around 5% is in the top ten. The TCR sequence derives from a man between 35 and 55 years old with glioma. The chain couples TRBV7-2 to TRBJ2-7; the match to TRBD1 covers 7 bases. The sample consisted of PBMCs, taken from a glioma patient whose treatment included an IDH1 peptide vaccine. CDR3 in DNA: TGTGCCAGCAGCTGGGACAGCTACGAGCAGTACTTC. This encodes CASSWDSYEQYF.